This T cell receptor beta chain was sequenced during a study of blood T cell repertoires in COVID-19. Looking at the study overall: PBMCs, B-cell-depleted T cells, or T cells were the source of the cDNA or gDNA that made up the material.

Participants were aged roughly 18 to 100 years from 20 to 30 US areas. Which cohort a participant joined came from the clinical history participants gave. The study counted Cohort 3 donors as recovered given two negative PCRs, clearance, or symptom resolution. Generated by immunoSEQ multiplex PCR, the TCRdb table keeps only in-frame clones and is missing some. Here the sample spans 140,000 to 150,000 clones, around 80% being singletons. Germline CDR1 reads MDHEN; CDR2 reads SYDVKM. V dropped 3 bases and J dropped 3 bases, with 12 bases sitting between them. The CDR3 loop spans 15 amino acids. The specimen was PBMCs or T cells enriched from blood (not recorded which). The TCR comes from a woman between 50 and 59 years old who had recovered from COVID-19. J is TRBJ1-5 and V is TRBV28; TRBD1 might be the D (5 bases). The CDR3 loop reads CASSFGVGVNQPQHF. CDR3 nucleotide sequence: TGTGCCAGCAGTTTTGGTGTAGGGGTCAATCAGCCCCAGCATTTT.